The 16 T cell receptor beta chains given below trace back to one sample, sequenced in a study of T cells in Graves' hyperthyroidism and ophthalmopathy (dated by TCRdb to the late 2010s). Library creation used multiplex PCR. Data came from an Illumina HiSeq 2000. TCR beta CDR3 regions were amplified from RNA transcripts. The TCR CDR3 was subjected to a first round of RT-PCR using the HTBI primer set and the Qiagen OneStep RT-PCR kit. The public reads were reanalyzed by TCRdb: fastp trimming at Q25, MiXCR alignment, in-frame beta chains only. Every entry covers one CDR3 protein and lists the most common genes and DNA from its rows. The sample has about 840,000 distinct CDR3 sequences on record, roughly 40% of them singletons. In total, the top ten clones hold roughly 8.3% of the sample. The source material was blood. The receptor source for this set is a man between 18 and 35 years old with Graves' hyperthyroidism.

This clonotype was counted ten times or more. The chain couples TRBV25-1 to TRBJ1-1; a weak D match, TRBD1 (5 bases). The V gene's germline CDR1 is MGHDK and CDR2 SYGVNS. The CDR3 is 13 amino acids. The V end was cut by 6 bases, the J end by 0 bases, with 8 bases between. CDR3 region: CASSPGMNTEAFF. The CDR3, as DNA: TGTGCCAGCAGCCCAGGGATGAACACTGAAGCTTTCTTT.

This rearrangement joins TRBV7-2 to TRBJ2-7; no definite D call. V lost 2 bases, J lost 5 bases, and 16 bases lay in between. The length of the CDR3 is 15 residues. The germline V gene encodes CDR1 SGHTA and CDR2 FQGNSA. The chain's CDR3 is CASSLPERRANEQYF. The CDR3, as DNA: TGTGCCAGCAGCTTACCTGAGCGTCGGGCCAACGAGCAGTACTTC.

This clonotype has only a few counts. The chain joins TRBV19 to TRBJ2-2, with TRBD1 as a possible D gene (6 bases). There are 14 residues in the CDR3. Germline values: CDR1 LNHDA, CDR2 SQIVND (reference sequence). With 6 bases removed from V and 6 bases from J, the gap between germline ends came to 14 bases. CDR3: CASSDRMEAGELFF. The CDR3 nucleotides read TGTGCCAGTAGCGACAGGATGGAGGCCGGGGAGCTGTTTTTT.

This clonotype was recorded only once. The genes are TRBV29-1 and TRBJ2-5, with 7 bases matching TRBD1. The germline V gene has CDR1 SQVTM and CDR2 ANQGSEA. The CDR3 is 11 amino acids. The V gene end was trimmed by 3 bases and the J gene end by 5 bases; junction bases not matched to a gene: 0. The CDR3 DNA is TGCAGCGTTGAGACAGGGGAGACCCAGTACTTC. Amino acids: CSVETGETQYF. Drawing the rest from reference TRBV29-1 and TRBJ2-5, the complete variable domain is SAVISQKPSRDICQRGTSLTIQCQVDSQVTMMFWYRQQPGQSLTLIATANQGSEATYESGFVIDKFPISRPNLTFSTLTVSNMSPEDSSIYLCSVETGETQYFGPGTRLLVL.

The V and J genes are TRBV19 and TRBJ1-1; D perhaps matches TRBD1 (5 bases). The CDR3 totals 14 residues. Trimming cost V 2 bases and J 5 bases, with 12 bases left between them. Per the germline V gene, CDR1 is LNHDA and CDR2 is SQIVND (reference sequence). The DNA for the CDR3 is TGTGCCAGTAGTATATCCCAGGGTTGGACTGAAGCTTTCTTT. Its translation: CASSISQGWTEAFF.

This clonotype was found a few times. The chain uses TRBV12-5 and TRBJ2-7; TRBD2 might be the D (6 bases). This CDR3 comprises 14 residues. Trimming cost V 4 bases and J 3 bases, with 13 bases left between them. CDR1 is LGHNT and CDR2 is FRNRAP in the germline V gene. CDR3 DNA sequence: TGTGCTAGTGGTTCCTCAGGGAGGATCTACGAGCAGTACTTC. This codes for CASGSSGRIYEQYF.

This clonotype was picked up a small number of times. The CDR3 loop is CASSLRGVDSNQPQHF. DNA of the CDR3: TGTGCCAGCAGTTTGCGGGGGGTAGATAGCAATCAGCCCCAGCATTTT. This chain links TRBV12-3 or TRBV12-4 with TRBJ1-5; D perhaps matches TRBD1 (5 bases). Trimming removed 3 bases from V and 0 bases from J, with 12 bases in between. The CDR3 has 16 amino acids.

This CDR3 is CASSQVMGNTEAFF. CDR3 in DNA: TGTGCCAGCAGCCAAGTAATGGGGAACACTGAAGCTTTCTTT. The genes are TRBV4-2 and TRBJ1-1; D call uncertain. CDR1 and CDR2 from the germline V gene are LGHNA and YNFKEQ. Between the trimmed V and J ends, which lost 1 base and 1 base, there was a span of 7 bases. The CDR3 runs 14 residues.

As regards this clonotype: A much larger clone lies one base from this, so it may be a read error. This chain joins TRBV29-1 and TRBJ2-7; D is possibly TRBD1 or TRBD2 (5 bases each). CDR3 length: 13 amino acids. The V end was cut by 7 bases, the J end by 1 base, with 14 bases between. Germline V gene lookup returns CDR1 SQVTM and CDR2 ANQGSEA. DNA for the CDR3: TGCAGCGCCGCGTCCGGGGCATCCTACGAGCAGTACTTC. Residues: CSAASGASYEQYF.

With respect to this clonotype: A much more abundant neighbour one base away suggests this may be a read error. The chain combines TRBV25-1 with TRBJ2-2; no clear D gene. The germline gives CDR1 MGHDK, CDR2 SYGVNS. The CDR3 has 12 amino acids. The V end was cut by 5 bases, the J end by 3 bases, with 4 bases between. CDR3 sequence: CASSHYTGELFF. CDR3 coding DNA: TGTGCCAGCAGTCATTACACCGGGGAGCTGTTTTTT.

This clonotype was recorded many times. This chain uses TRBV29-1 with TRBJ1-2, with 7 bases lining up with TRBD1. In germline, CDR1 is SQVTM, CDR2 ANQGSEA. The CDR3 is made up of 13 amino acids. Trimming took 2 bases from V and 0 from J; bases not matched to a gene: 0. The CDR3 reads CSVETGANYGYTF. For the CDR3, the DNA is TGCAGCGTTGAAACAGGGGCTAACTATGGCTACACCTTC.

The genes are TRBV11-1 and TRBJ2-7; D tentatively reads TRBD1 or TRBD2 (5 bases each). Germline loops: CDR1 SGHAT, CDR2 FQDESV (reference sequence). V lost 5 bases, J lost 5 bases, and 16 bases lay in between. This CDR3 spans 14 amino acids. CDR3 loop: CASSSPDTRHEQYF. CDR3 in DNA: TGTGCCAGCAGCAGCCCGGACACTAGGCACGAGCAGTACTTC.

The rearrangement uses TRBV10-3 and TRBJ2-5, with D perhaps TRBD2 (5 bases). This CDR3 contains 13 residues. V lost 5 bases, J lost 2 bases, and 9 bases lay in between. Per germline, CDR1 ENHRY and CDR2 SYGVKD. The CDR3 DNA is TGTGCCATCAGTCAGGTAGCGCAAGAGACCCAGTACTTC. It specifies CAISQVAQETQYF.

This clonotype was detected ten times or more. The chain employs TRBV25-1 and TRBJ2-7; D gene ambiguous. The CDR3 is made up of 11 amino acids. V lost 5 bases and J lost 6, with 8 bases in between. Germline values: CDR1 MGHDK, CDR2 SYGVNS. CDR3 region: CASSTAVEQYF. In nucleotides, the CDR3 is TGTGCCAGCAGTACCGCGGTCGAGCAGTACTTC.

As regards this clonotype: This clone may be a read error of a much larger clone one base away. The V and J genes are TRBV7-9 and TRBJ1-6; D is possibly TRBD1 (6 bases). The CDR3 extends over 14 amino acids. CDR1 and CDR2 from the germline V gene are SEHNR and FQNEAQ (reference sequence). CDR3 residues: CARSLEQGNSPLHF. Written as DNA, the CDR3 is TGTGCCAGAAGCTTGGAACAGGGCAATTCACCCCTCCACTTT.

The chain couples TRBV29-1 to TRBJ1-2, with D unresolved. The CDR3 runs 12 residues. Germline lookup yields CDR1 SQVTM and CDR2 ANQGSEA. V was clipped by 4 bases and J by 8 bases, with 14 bases between them. DNA of the CDR3: TGCAGCGTTGCCGGTAAAGGAAAGGGCTACACCTTC. This encodes CSVAGKGKGYTF.